The subject of this entry is one T cell receptor beta chain. No antigen is known for it. The sample's time point: peripheral blood 6 weeks after treatment start. Profiling relied on immunoSEQ multiplex PCR, and the TCRdb table lists in-frame clones only, not all of them. The data show some 40,000 clones, with approximately 84% seen just once and under 12% held by the top ten. Per germline, CDR1 LNHDA and CDR2 SQIVND (reference sequence). V was clipped by 5 bases and J by 2 bases, with 19 bases between them. There are 16 residues in the CDR3. The data belong to a study of PD-L1 blockade in urothelial cancer. Study-wide findings and caveats: Lower pretreatment blood TCR clonality, under the median, predicted better survival, researchers reported.

The source is a man aged 35 to 55 with urothelial cancer. Sample: PBMCs, taken around atezolizumab (anti-PD-L1) treatment. The V and J genes are TRBV19 and TRBJ2-7; the D gene is possibly TRBD2 (7 bases). The CDR3 here is CASSPEGEGGPYEQYF. The DNA for the CDR3 is TGTGCCAGTAGTCCAGAAGGGGAGGGGGGTCCCTACGAGCAGTACTTC.